Listed below are T cell receptor beta chains from one sample, sequenced in a study of regulatory T cells. Some clones are missing from TCRdb's copy, which holds only in-frame ones; the method was immunoSEQ multiplex PCR. The sample has thousands of clones, around 93% seen once; the top ten hold 3% to 3.5%. Sequenced material: CD4+ Tregs sorted from blood. The receptors were gathered from a child between 5 and 17 years old with CD3G deficiency. CDR3s leave out the opening cysteine and the closing phenylalanine or tryptophan. A D gene is named only where the DNA matches it firmly. Clone size is shown for a subset of rows, as once, few, many or a class of expanded clone.

11,NA,TRBV7-9,NA,TRBJ2-7,ASSQDLFHEQY
12,NA,TRBV10-2,TRBD2,TRBJ2-1,ASSGTSGRNEQF
13,NA,TRBV19,TRBD2,TRBJ2-1,ASSSRTSGYHEQF
13,NA,TRBV28,NA,TRBJ2-1,ASSPRRGIVNEQF
11,NA,TRBV6-1,NA,TRBJ2-7,ASSETYYYEQY
11,NA,TRBV28,NA,TRBJ2-7,ASSSPGPYEQY
13,NA,TRBV28,NA,TRBJ2-7,ASSFRGGFVYEQY
13,NA,TRBV5-1,TRBD1,TRBJ1-2,ASSLTGGVNYGYT
16,NA,TRBV7-9,TRBD2,TRBJ2-2,ASSLARGPGGRTGELF
14,NA,TRBV7-9,TRBD1,TRBJ2-1,ASSPLLGQGRNEQF
12,NA,TRBV6-1,NA,TRBJ2-5,ASRTSERNETQY
11,NA,TRBV28,NA,TRBJ2-3,ASKPGGTDTQY
13,NA,TRBV5-1,TRBD1,TRBJ1-1,ASSSSGTGNTEAF
13,NA,TRBV7-8,TRBD2,TRBJ2-3,ASSLFPRGGDTQY
10,once,TRBV7-9,NA,TRBJ2-7,ASSWGSGEQY
12,NA,TRBV6-1,TRBD2,TRBJ2-3,ASRLATPTDTQY
14,NA,TRBV6-1,NA,TRBJ2-1,ASSEGKLAWDNEQF
16,NA,TRBV30,TRBD1,TRBJ2-7,AWNGAGTGWESAYEQY
12,NA,TRBV6-1,TRBD1,TRBJ1-4,ATGSGDRAAKLF
12,NA,TRBV7-8,NA,TRBJ2-7,ASSLVSERNEQY
13,once,TRBV19,NA,TRBJ2-1,ASSIGKGPYNEQF
13,NA,TRBV5-1,NA,TRBJ2-7,ASSLGQGRAYEQY
13,once,TRBV2,TRBD2,TRBJ2-5,ASSELGTSGETQY
13,NA,TRBV19,NA,TRBJ1-5,ASRAQGKGNQPQH
13,NA,TRBV28,NA,TRBJ1-5,ASSPPGYSNQPQH
13,NA,TRBV28,TRBD2,TRBJ2-7,ASSLGKAGGLGQY
12,NA,TRBV28,NA,TRBJ1-6,ASSLGGWGSPLH
13,NA,TRBV6-1,NA,TRBJ1-4,ASSPQKKRVEKLF
11,NA,TRBV6-1,TRBD1,TRBJ2-7,ASSRTGLYEQY
15,NA,TRBV5-1,TRBD2,TRBJ2-1,ASSFLGTAGVHNEQF
13,NA,TRBV5-1,TRBD2,TRBJ2-1,ASSRDSGLYNEQF
11,NA,TRBV6-1,NA,TRBJ2-7,ASMGRSSYEQY
14,NA,TRBV6-6,NA,TRBJ2-2,ASSYSGGAKPGELF
11,NA,TRBV6-6,NA,TRBJ1-1,ASRVRVNTEAF
11,NA,TRBV18,NA,TRBJ2-7,ASSPPRSNEQY
11,NA,TRBV10-2,NA,TRBJ1-2,ASRGSLNYGYT
13,few,TRBV5-1,TRBD2,TRBJ2-1,ASSRSGRDFNEQF
15,NA,TRBV28,NA,TRBJ2-1,ASSFGRRGVVNNEQF
12,NA,TRBV6-1,TRBD1,TRBJ1-1,ASSLDRGISEAF
14,NA,TRBV5-1,NA,TRBJ1-2,ASSLVTGSNNYGYT
11,NA,TRBV6-1,NA,TRBJ2-7,ASSQTRNYEQY
13,NA,TRBV7-9,NA,TRBJ1-4,ASSLGSATNEKLF
16,NA,TRBV28,TRBD2,TRBJ2-1,ASSLWAGRGSSYNEQF
12,NA,TRBV11-2,NA,TRBJ1-1,ASSLGRNRGEAF
12,NA,TRBV6-1,TRBD1,TRBJ2-3,ASRDRARSDTQY
10,NA,TRBV7-9,NA,TRBJ2-7,AIQQGRGEQY
11,once,TRBV28,TRBD2,TRBJ2-2,ATQTSGTGELF
12,NA,TRBV5-1,TRBD1,TRBJ2-2,ASRQGELTGELF
11,once,TRBV6-1,TRBD1,TRBJ1-1,ASRGQGQTEAF
12,NA,TRBV11-2,TRBD1,TRBJ2-2,ASSSRQGTGELF
17,NA,TRBV5-5,NA,TRBJ1-1,ASSLAVIWDPNLNTEAF
12,NA,TRBV6-1,TRBD1,TRBJ1-2,ASTGTGGGYGYT
13,NA,TRBV11-2,NA,TRBJ2-7,ASSLERGTVYEQY
12,NA,TRBV19,NA,TRBJ1-2,ASSIGQVNYGYT
16,NA,TRBV28,TRBD2,TRBJ2-7,ASSPRGLAGDTSYEQY
11,NA,TRBV5-1,NA,TRBJ2-3,ASSFLATDTQY
12,NA,TRBV5-1,TRBD2,TRBJ2-3,ASSSGSGRDTQY
13,NA,TRBV4-1,TRBD2,TRBJ2-7,ASSPRLAGDSEQY